The 20 T cell receptor beta chains below come from one sample, sequenced in a study of CD8 T cells in Susac syndrome. An amount of RNA that ranged from roughly 0.5 to 1 ug was reverse transcribed with random hexamers. One entry per CDR3 protein results from TCRdb running MiXCR on the immunoSEQ multiplex PCR reads. The data contain about 280,000 distinct CDR3 sequences, approximately 85% of them singletons. Sequenced material: CD8+ T cells from PBMCs. All receptors come from a human donor with multiple sclerosis.

The chain recombines TRBV18 with TRBJ1-1, with D perhaps matching TRBD1 (5 bases). The ends were cut back, 3 bases at V and 0 bases at J, with 14 bases in the middle. The CDR3 totals 16 residues. CDR1 and CDR2 (germline): KGHSH, LQKENI. In DNA form, the CDR3 reads TGTGCCAGCTCACCTATCCGGGACGGCATGAACACTGAAGCTTTCTTT. It yields the protein CASSPIRDGMNTEAFF.

The sample holds one count of this clonotype. The V call is TRBV19, the J call TRBJ1-1; D call uncertain. There are 13 residues in the CDR3. Trimming removed 2 bases from V and 5 bases from J, with 9 bases in between. CDR1 and CDR2 from the germline V gene are LNHDA and SQIVND (reference sequence). The chain's CDR3 is CASSIKVGTEAFF. CDR3 in DNA: TGTGCCAGTAGTATAAAGGTTGGAACTGAAGCTTTCTTT.

This clonotype occurred a few times. This chain links TRBV14 with TRBJ2-5; D uncertain. V gave up 5 bases and J gave up 2 bases, with 15 bases separating them. The length of the CDR3 is 15 residues. Germline V gives CDR1 SGHDN, CDR2 FVKESK. The CDR3 DNA reads as TGTGCCAGCAGCGATGCGCAGCGCCTACAAGAGACCCAGTACTTC. This encodes CASSDAQRLQETQYF.

The chain links TRBV3-1 to TRBJ2-1, with 7 bases lining up with TRBD2. Trimming removed 0 bases from V and 9 bases from J; junction bases left unmatched: 5. In germline, CDR1 is LGHDT, CDR2 YNNKEL (reference sequence). This CDR3 has 14 amino acids. In DNA, the CDR3 is TGTGCCAGCAGCCAAGACCTTGCGGGAGCTGAGCAGTTCTTC. It translates to CASSQDLAGAEQFF.

The genes are TRBV19 and TRBJ1-3; weak D call: TRBD1 (5 bases). Germline CDR1 is LNHDA and CDR2 is SQIVND (reference sequence). This CDR3 comprises 17 residues. V was trimmed by 0 bases and J by 4 bases, leaving 16 bases between them. The CDR3: CASSIDSWGASGNTIYF. The CDR3 bases are TGTGCCAGTAGTATAGATTCGTGGGGCGCGTCCGGAAACACCATATATTTT.

This chain uses TRBV5-1 with TRBJ2-7, with unresolved D. V was shortened by 0 bases and J by 3 bases, with 7 bases between the two germline ends. The CDR3 spans 13 residues. Germline CDR1 SGHRS, CDR2 YFSETQ. The CDR3 spells CASSLAIGYEQYF. In DNA, the CDR3 is TGCGCCAGCAGCTTGGCTATTGGCTACGAGCAGTACTTC.

The chain carries TRBV20-1 and TRBJ2-3, with 13 bases fitting TRBD2. The CDR3 loop spans 15 amino acids. The germline V gene has CDR1 DFQATT and CDR2 SNEGSKA (reference sequence). Trimming at V came to 6 bases and at J to 4 bases, leaving 7 bases not matched to a gene. The CDR3 sequence is CSAPRLAGGADTQYF. CDR3 sequence (DNA): TGCAGTGCGCCCCGACTAGCGGGAGGCGCAGATACGCAGTATTTT.

The genes are TRBV12-3 or TRBV12-4 and TRBJ2-3; TRBD1 might be the D (6 bases). The CDR3 sequence is 15 residues long. V was clipped by 0 bases and J by 4 bases, with 11 bases between them. The CDR3 here is CASSLAGAPPDTQYF. CDR3 DNA: TGTGCCAGCAGTTTAGCGGGGGCCCCCCCAGATACGCAGTATTTT.

This clonotype was seen a single time. V usage is TRBV12-3 or TRBV12-4 and J usage is TRBJ2-7; 10 nucleotides align to TRBD2. This CDR3 region has 12 residues. J was trimmed by 3 bases and V by 8 bases; bases with no gene match: 1. DNA for the CDR3: TGTGCCAGCGCTAGCGGGGGCTACGAGCAGTACTTC. Its translation: CASASGGYEQYF.

V and J are TRBV7-2 and TRBJ2-1, with no clear D. Germline values: CDR1 SGHTA, CDR2 FQGNSA. V gave up 5 bases and J gave up 8 bases, with 10 bases separating them. The CDR3 loop spans 12 amino acids. CDR3 sequence (DNA): TGTGCCAGCAGCCATTTTGGCTATGAGCAGTTCTTC. This gives the protein CASSHFGYEQFF.

This clonotype has only a few counts. V is TRBV27 and J is TRBJ2-1; tentative D call: TRBD2 (5 bases). V was trimmed by 3 bases and J by 9 bases, leaving 12 bases between them. Germline lookup yields CDR1 MNHEY and CDR2 SMNVEV (reference sequence). This CDR3 is built from 13 residues. Here the CDR3 DNA reads TGTGCCAGCAGTTTGAGGGCTAGCCGTGAGCAGTTCTTC. This sequence encodes CASSLRASREQFF.

This rearrangement joins TRBV7-9 to TRBJ2-3; no definite D call. CDR1 is SEHNR, CDR2 FQNEAQ, per germline (reference sequence). This CDR3 spans 14 amino acids. V lost 4 bases and J 2 bases, leaving 10 bases between the germline ends. The CDR3 coding sequence is TGTGCCAGCAGCTATGGCCCATACACAGATACGCAGTATTTT. Its protein product is CASSYGPYTDTQYF. The variable domain in full, completed from reference TRBV7-9 and TRBJ2-3, reads DTGVSQNPRHKITKRGQNVTFRCDPISEHNRLYWYRQTLGQGPEFLTYFQNEAQLEKSRLLSDRFSAERPKGSFSTLEIQRTEQGDSAMYLCASSYGPYTDTQYFGPGTRLTVL.

This clonotype has just a few counts. The gene calls are TRBV7-2 and TRBJ2-1; 10 bases are a match to TRBD2. The length of the CDR3 is 15 residues. Looked up from germline, CDR1 is SGHTA and CDR2 is FQGNSA. V was pared by 5 bases and J by 4 bases, with 5 bases of the junction left unmatched. CDR3 bases: TGTGCCAGCAGCCGAACTAGCGGGATTTACAATGAGCAGTTCTTC. Residues: CASSRTSGIYNEQFF.

For this clonotype: The junction does not match germline at one end; this may be a read error. This sequence joins TRBV7-9 and TRBJ2-1, with 10 nucleotides matching TRBD2. Germline assignment: CDR1 SEHNR and CDR2 FQNEAQ (reference sequence). The CDR3 has 16 residues. CDR3 sequence: CASRPGEREGYNDQFF. The CDR3 DNA reads as TGTGCCAGCAGACCTGGGGAGCGGGAGGGTTACAATGATCAGTTCTTC.

The V call is TRBV5-1, the J call TRBJ2-1; D is undetermined. Germline-derived CDR1 and CDR2 are SGHRS and YFSETQ. This CDR3 comprises 12 residues. V lost 0 bases and J 10 bases, leaving 8 bases between the germline ends. The CDR3 region is CASSLARAEQFF. The CDR3 DNA is TGCGCCAGCAGCTTGGCCCGGGCGGAGCAGTTCTTC.

The CDR3: CASSLNRGPNQPQHF. The CDR3 DNA reads as TGTGCCAGCAGCCTTAACAGGGGGCCAAATCAGCCCCAGCATTTT. The rearrangement uses TRBV28 and TRBJ1-5; 9 bases are shared with TRBD1. The ends lost 6 bases at V and 4 bases at J; junction bases unmatched: 7. Germline values: CDR1 MDHEN, CDR2 SYDVKM. This CDR3 has 15 residues.

This CDR3 is CATSPDRSTGNTIYF. CDR3 bases: TGTGCCACCAGCCCGGACAGGTCCACTGGAAACACCATATATTTT. The rearrangement joins TRBV15 to TRBJ1-3, with 7 nucleotides matching TRBD1. The CDR3 is 15 amino acids. Germline assignment: CDR1 LNHNV and CDR2 YYDKDF (reference sequence). Trimming took 5 bases from V and 2 from J; bases not matched to a gene: 6.

The J gene is TRBJ1-1, the V gene TRBV20-1, with unresolved D. This CDR3 spans 15 amino acids. Germline V lookup: CDR1 DFQATT, CDR2 SNEGSKA (reference sequence). V was pared by 1 base and J by 1 base, with 13 bases between. CDR3 nucleotide sequence: TGCAGTGCTAGAGCTTATCGGAGGGAGAACACTGAAGCTTTCTTT. This codes for CSARAYRRENTEAFF.

This chain uses TRBV6-4 with TRBJ1-4, with D uncertain. Germline-derived CDR1 and CDR2 are MRHNA and SNTAGT. Trimming removed 8 bases at V and 7 bases at J, with 14 bases between. CDR3 length: 13 residues. The CDR3 DNA is TGTGCCAGCCCCCGTGGCCCTCCTGAAAAACTGTTTTTT. Protein: CASPRGPPEKLFF.

The chain couples TRBV27 to TRBJ1-5, with D possibly TRBD1 on 5 matching bases. Trimming stripped 3 bases from V and 8 bases from J, with 17 bases between. The CDR3 contains 15 residues. Germline values: CDR1 MNHEY, CDR2 SMNVEV (reference sequence). Here the CDR3 DNA reads TGTGCCAGCAGTTTGTGGGGACGGAGCGGGGAGCCCCAGCATTTT. Translation: CASSLWGRSGEPQHF.